This T cell receptor (beta chain) emerged from a study of blood T cell repertoires in COVID-19. In the study overall: Donors in the United States, Italy and Spain gave samples during acute or convalescent COVID-19. Sources were T cells, B-cell-depleted T cells, or PBMCs; the material itself was cDNA or gDNA.

Clones were sequenced by immunoSEQ multiplex PCR, and TCRdb holds only the in-frame ones, with some missing. Among 180,000 or so clones listed, around nine tenths were seen once. The CDR3 runs 14 residues. The V and J ends lost 2 bases and 5 bases respectively, with 12 bases between them. Per the germline V gene, CDR1 is MNHEY and CDR2 is SMNVEV (reference sequence). The clonotype comes from a middle-aged man with acute or convalescent COVID-19. The chain is built from TRBV27 and TRBJ1-1; D uncertain. Sequenced sample: peripheral blood. The CDR3 DNA reads as TGTGCCAGCAGTTTAGGCCTCGGGGTGACTGAAGCTTTCTTT. As protein: CASSLGLGVTEAFF.